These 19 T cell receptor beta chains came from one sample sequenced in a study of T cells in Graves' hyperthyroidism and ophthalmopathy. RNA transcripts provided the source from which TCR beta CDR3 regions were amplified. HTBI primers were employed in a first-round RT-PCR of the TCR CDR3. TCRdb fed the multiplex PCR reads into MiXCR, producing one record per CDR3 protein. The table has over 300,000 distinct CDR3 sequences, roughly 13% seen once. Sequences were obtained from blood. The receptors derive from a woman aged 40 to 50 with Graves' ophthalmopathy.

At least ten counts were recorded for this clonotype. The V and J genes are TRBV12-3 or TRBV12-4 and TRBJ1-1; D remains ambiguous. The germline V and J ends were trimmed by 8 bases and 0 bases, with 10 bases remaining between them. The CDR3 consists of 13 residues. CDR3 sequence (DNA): TGTGCCAGCCAGCAATGGATGAACACTGAAGCTTTCTTT. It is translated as CASQQWMNTEAFF.

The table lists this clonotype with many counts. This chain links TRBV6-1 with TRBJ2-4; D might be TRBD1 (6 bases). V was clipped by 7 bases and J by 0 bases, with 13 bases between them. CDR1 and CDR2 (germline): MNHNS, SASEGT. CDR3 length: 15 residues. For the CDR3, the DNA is TGTGCCAGCAACAACGGCAGGGGAGCCAAAAACATTCAGTACTTC. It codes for CASNNGRGAKNIQYF.

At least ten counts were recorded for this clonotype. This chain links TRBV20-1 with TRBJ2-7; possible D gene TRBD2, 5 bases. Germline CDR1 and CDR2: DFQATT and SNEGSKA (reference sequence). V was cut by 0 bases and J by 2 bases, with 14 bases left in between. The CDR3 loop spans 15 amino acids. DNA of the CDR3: TGCAGTGCTAGAGATCGAGGTCGGGGTACCTACGAGCAGTACTTC. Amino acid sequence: CSARDRGRGTYEQYF.

CDR3 nucleotide sequence: TGTGCCAGCTCACCAAGGGGGACACCCTATGGCTACACCTTC. Amino acids: CASSPRGTPYGYTF. This chain connects TRBV18 to TRBJ1-2; TRBD1 might be the D (6 bases). Germline V gives CDR1 KGHSH, CDR2 LQKENI. V was trimmed by 2 bases and J by 4 bases, leaving 11 bases between them. The CDR3 sequence is 14 residues long.

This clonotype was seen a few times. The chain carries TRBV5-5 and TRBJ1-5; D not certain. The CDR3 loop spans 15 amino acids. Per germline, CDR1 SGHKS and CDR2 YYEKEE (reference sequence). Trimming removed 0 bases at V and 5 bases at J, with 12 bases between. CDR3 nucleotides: TGTGCCAGCAGCTTGGAGATACAGAGTTATCAGCCCCAGCATTTT. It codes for CASSLEIQSYQPQHF.

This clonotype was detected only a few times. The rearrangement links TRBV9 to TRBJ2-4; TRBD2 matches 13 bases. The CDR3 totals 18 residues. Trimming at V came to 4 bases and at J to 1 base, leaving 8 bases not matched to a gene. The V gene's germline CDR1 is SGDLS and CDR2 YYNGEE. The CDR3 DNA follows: TGTGCCAGCAGCCCCGGACTAGCGGGGGCGGGGGCCAAAAACATTCAGTACTTC. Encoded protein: CASSPGLAGAGAKNIQYF.

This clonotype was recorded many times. The CDR3 reads CSARDSEGVRAQYF. The CDR3 DNA follows: TGCAGTGCTAGAGATTCAGAAGGAGTCAGAGCCCAGTACTTC. The chain has TRBV20-1 and TRBJ2-5; D ambiguous. This CDR3 spans 14 amino acids. Trimming took off 0 bases at V and 9 bases at J, with 17 bases between the two ends. Germline values: CDR1 DFQATT, CDR2 SNEGSKA (reference sequence).

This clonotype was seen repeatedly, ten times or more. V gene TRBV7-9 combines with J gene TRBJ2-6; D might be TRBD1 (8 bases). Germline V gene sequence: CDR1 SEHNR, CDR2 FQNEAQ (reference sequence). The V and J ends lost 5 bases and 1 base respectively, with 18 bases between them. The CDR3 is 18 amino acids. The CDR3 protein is CASSPIGQGLSGANVLTF. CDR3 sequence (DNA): TGTGCCAGCAGCCCAATCGGACAGGGACTATCTGGGGCCAACGTCCTGACTTTC.

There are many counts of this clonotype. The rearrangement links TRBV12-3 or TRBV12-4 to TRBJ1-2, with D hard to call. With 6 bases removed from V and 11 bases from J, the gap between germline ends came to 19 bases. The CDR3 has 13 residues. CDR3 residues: CASSDGISQKYTF. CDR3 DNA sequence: TGTGCCAGCAGCGACGGGATCTCCCAAAAATACACCTTC.

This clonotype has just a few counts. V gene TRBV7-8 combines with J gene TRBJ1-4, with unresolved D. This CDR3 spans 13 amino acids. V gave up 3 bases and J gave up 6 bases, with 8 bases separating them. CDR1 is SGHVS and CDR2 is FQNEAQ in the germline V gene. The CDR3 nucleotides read TGTGCCAGCAGCTTCCAGGAGGATGAAAAACTGTTTTTT. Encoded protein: CASSFQEDEKLFF.

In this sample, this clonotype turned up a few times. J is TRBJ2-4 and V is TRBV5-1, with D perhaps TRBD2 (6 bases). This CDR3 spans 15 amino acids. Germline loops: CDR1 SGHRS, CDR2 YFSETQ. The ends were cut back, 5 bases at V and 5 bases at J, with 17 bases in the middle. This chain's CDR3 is CASSRRETDENIQYF. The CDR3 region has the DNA TGCGCCAGCAGTAGGAGGGAAACAGATGAAAACATTCAGTACTTC.

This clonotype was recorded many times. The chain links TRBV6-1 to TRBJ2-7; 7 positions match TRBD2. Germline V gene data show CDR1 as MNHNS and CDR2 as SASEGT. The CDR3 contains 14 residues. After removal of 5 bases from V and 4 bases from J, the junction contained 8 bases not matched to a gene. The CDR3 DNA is TGTGCCAGCAGTTGGGGCGGGAGCGTATACGAGCAGTACTTC. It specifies CASSWGGSVYEQYF.

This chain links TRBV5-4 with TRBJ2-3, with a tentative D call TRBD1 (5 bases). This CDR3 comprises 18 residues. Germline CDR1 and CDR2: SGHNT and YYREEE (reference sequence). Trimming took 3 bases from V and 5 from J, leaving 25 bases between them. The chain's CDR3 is CASSSPTMDKFSGDTQYF. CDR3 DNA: TGTGCCAGCAGCTCACCGACAATGGACAAATTCTCGGGAGATACGCAGTATTTT. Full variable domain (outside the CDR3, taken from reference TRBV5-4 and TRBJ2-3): ETGVTQSPTHLIKTRGQQVTLRCSSQSGHNTVSWYQQALGQGPQFIFQYYREEENGRGNFPPRFSGLQFPNYSSELNVNALELDDSALYLCASSSPTMDKFSGDTQYFGPGTRLTVL.

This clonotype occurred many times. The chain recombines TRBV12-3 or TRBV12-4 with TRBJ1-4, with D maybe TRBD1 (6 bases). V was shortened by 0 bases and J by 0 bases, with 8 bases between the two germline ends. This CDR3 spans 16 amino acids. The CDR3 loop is CASSLAGAATNEKLFF. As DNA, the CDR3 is TGTGCCAGCAGTTTAGCGGGGGCAGCAACTAATGAAAAACTGTTTTTT.

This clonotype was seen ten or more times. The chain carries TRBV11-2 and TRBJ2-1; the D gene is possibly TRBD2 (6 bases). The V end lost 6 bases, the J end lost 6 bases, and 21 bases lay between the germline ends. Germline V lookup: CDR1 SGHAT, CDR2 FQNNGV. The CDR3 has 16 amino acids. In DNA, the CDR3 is TGTGCCAGCAGGGAGAGGACTACGCGGTCGGGCAATGAGCAGTTCTTC. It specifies CASRERTTRSGNEQFF.

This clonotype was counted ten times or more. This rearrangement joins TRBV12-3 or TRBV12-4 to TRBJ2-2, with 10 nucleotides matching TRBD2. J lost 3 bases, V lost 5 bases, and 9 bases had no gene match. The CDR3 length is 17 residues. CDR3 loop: CASSPGASGSYTGELFF. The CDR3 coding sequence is TGTGCCAGCAGTCCCGGGGCTAGCGGGAGTTACACCGGGGAGCTGTTTTTT.

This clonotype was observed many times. CDR3 residues: CASNCTRAASGRGAKNIQYF. The CDR3 DNA reads TGTGCCAGCAACTGTACCCGGGCGGCTAGCGGGAGGGGAGCCAAAAACATTCAGTACTTC. This chain connects TRBV28 to TRBJ2-4; TRBD2 matches at 12 bases. J gave up 0 bases and V 7 bases, and 16 bases lay outside the gene matches. The germline CDR1 and CDR2 sequences are MDHEN and SYDVKM. The CDR3 is made up of 20 amino acids.

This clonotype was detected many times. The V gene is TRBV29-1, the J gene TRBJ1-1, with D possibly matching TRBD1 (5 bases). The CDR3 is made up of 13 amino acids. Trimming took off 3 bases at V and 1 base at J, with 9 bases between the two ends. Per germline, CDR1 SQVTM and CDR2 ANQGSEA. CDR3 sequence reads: CSVDDSKNTEAFF. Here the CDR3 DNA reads TGCAGCGTTGACGACAGCAAGAACACTGAAGCTTTCTTT.

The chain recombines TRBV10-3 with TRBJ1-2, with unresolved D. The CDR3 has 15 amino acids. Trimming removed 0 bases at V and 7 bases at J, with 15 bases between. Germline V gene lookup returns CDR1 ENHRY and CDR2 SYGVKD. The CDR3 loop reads CAISESAGYTRGYTF. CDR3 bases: TGTGCCATCAGTGAGTCCGCAGGCTATACGCGTGGCTACACCTTC.